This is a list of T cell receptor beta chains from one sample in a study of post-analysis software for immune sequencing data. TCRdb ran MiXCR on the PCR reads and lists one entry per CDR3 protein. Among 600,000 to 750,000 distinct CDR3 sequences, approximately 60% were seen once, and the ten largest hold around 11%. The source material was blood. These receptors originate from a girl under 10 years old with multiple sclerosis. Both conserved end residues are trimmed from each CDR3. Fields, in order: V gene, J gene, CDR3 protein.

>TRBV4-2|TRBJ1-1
ASSHALRENTEAF
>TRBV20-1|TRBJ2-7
SARDRGVVYEQY
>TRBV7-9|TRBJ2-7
ASSLELGYEQY
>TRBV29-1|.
SGRTSGTYEQY
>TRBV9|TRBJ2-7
ASSVESSGLYEQY
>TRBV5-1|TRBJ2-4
ASRLEGASKNIQY
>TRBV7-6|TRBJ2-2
ASSLPLKTGAGDTGELF
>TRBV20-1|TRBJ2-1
SVTGTSGTNEQF
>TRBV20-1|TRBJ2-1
SARTDRIYEQF
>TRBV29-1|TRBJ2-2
SGGQPNTGELF
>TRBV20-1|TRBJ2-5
SARPFLAGAGQETQY
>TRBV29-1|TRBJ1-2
SVERQGANYGYT
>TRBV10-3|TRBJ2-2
AISGSNTGELF
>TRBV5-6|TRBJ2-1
ASSYSGQGRYNEQF
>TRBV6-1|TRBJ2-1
ASSPGQGFARINNEQF
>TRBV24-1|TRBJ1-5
ATSDLPRTHNQPQH
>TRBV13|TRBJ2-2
ASSPGGRVYNTGELF
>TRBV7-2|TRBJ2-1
ASNIRGQGDWEQF
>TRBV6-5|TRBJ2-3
ASSYNSGLYSTDTQY
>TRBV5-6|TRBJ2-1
ASSPGAQRYNEQF
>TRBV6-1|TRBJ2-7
ASRPNRGGFYEQY
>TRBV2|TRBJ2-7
ASNVRVSYEQY
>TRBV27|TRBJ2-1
ASSLPGRGEQF
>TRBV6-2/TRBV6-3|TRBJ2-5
ASSYSDRYQY
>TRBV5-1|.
ASSSPRTSGTETQY
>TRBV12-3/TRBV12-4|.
ASSFRPGETQY
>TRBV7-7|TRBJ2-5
ASSLDRGSGETQY
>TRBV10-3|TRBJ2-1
AISESTSGRAGEQF
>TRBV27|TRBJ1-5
ASLPNRESNQPQH
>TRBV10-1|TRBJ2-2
ASTGTNTGELF
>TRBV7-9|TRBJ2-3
ASSPLAASTDTQY
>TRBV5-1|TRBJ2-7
ASSLDGRRYEQY
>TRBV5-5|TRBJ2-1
ASSLYAGSGNEQF
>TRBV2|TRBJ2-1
ASRDYRQSYNEQF
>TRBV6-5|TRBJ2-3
ASSYLTTDTQY
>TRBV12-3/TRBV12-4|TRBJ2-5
ASSFGGGVETQY
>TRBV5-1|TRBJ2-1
ASSLGEVGGQF